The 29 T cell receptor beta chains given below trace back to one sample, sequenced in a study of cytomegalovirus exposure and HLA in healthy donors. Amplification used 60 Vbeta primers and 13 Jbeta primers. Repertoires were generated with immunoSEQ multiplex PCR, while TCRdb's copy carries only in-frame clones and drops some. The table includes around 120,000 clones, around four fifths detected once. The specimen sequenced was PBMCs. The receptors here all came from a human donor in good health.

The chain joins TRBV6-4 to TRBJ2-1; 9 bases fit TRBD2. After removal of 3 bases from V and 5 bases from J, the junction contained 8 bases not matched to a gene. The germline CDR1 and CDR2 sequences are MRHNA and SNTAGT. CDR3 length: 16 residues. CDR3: CASSEPAGGLHNEQFF. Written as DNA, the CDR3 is TGTGCCAGCAGTGAACCGGCGGGGGGGCTCCACAATGAGCAGTTCTTC.

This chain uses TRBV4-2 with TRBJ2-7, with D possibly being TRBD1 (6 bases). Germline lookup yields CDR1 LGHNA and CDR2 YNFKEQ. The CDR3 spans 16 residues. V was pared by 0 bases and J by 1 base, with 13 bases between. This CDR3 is CASSQDITGPSYEQYF. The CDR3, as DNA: TGTGCCAGCAGCCAAGATATAACAGGGCCGTCCTACGAGCAGTACTTC.

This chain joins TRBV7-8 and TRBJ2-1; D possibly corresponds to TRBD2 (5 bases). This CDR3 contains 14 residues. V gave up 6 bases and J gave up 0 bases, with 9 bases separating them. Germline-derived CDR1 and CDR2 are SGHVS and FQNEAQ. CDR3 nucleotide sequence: TGTGCCAGCAGAGTAGGGAGCTCCTACAATGAGCAGTTCTTC. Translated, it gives CASRVGSSYNEQFF.

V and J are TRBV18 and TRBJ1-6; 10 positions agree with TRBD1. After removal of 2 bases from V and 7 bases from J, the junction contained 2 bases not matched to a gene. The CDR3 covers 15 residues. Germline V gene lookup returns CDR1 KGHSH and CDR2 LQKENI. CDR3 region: CASSPRDRGNSPLHF. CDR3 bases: TGTGCCAGCTCACCAAGGGACAGGGGAAATTCACCCCTCCACTTT.

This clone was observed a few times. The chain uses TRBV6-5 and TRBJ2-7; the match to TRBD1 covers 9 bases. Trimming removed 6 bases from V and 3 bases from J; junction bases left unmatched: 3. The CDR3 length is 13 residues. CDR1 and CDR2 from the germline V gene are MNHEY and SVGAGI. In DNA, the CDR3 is TGTGCCAGCAGGGAGGGACAGGGCTACGAGCAGTACTTC. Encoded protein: CASREGQGYEQYF.

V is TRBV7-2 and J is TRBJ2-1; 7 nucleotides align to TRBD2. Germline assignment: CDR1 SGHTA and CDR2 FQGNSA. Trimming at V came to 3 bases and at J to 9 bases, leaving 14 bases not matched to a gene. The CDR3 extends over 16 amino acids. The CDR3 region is CASSFPAGASDGEQFF. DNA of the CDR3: TGTGCCAGCAGCTTTCCCGCGGGAGCGTCTGACGGTGAGCAGTTCTTC.

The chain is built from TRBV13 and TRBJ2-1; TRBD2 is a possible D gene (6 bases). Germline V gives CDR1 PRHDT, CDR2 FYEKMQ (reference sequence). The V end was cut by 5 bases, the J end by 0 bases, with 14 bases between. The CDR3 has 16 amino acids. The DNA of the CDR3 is TGTGCCAGCAGCGGGGGGACTCTGAGCTCCTACAATGAGCAGTTCTTC. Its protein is CASSGGTLSSYNEQFF.

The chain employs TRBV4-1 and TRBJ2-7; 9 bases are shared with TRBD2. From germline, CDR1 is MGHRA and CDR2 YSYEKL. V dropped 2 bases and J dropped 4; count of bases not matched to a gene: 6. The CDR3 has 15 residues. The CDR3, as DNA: TGCGCCAGCAGCCAACAATTAGCGGGGGCTTACGAGCAGTACTTC. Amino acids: CASSQQLAGAYEQYF.

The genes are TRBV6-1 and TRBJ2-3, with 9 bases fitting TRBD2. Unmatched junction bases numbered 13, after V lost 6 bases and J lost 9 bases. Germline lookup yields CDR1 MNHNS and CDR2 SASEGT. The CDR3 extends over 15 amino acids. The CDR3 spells CASRYPGTSSGTQYF. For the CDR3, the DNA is TGTGCCAGCAGGTACCCCGGGACTAGCTCAGGGACGCAGTATTTT.

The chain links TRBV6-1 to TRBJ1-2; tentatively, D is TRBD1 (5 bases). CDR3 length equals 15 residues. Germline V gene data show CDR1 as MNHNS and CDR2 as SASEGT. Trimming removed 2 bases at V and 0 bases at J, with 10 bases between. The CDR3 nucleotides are TGTGCCAGCAGTGAATTCTCAGGGCCTAACTATGGCTACACCTTC. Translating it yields CASSEFSGPNYGYTF.

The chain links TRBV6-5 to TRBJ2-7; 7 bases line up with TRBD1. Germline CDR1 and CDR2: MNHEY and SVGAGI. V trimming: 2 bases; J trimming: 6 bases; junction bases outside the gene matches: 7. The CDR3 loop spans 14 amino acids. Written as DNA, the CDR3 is TGTGCCAGCAGTTACGAACAACAGGGGTTCGAGCAGTACTTC. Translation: CASSYEQQGFEQYF.

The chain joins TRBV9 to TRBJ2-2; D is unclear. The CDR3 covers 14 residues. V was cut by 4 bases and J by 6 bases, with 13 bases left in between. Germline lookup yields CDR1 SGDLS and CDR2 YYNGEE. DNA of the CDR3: TGTGCCAGCAGCCTATCAACGCTCCCCGGGGAGCTGTTTTTT. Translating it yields CASSLSTLPGELFF.

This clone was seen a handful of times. CDR3 nucleotide sequence: TGTGCCAGCAGTTACGGCAGTGTCTACGAGCAGTACTTC. Residues: CASSYGSVYEQYF. The chain has TRBV6-5 and TRBJ2-7, with unresolved D. The CDR3 extends over 13 amino acids. Trimming took 2 bases from V and 3 from J, leaving 8 bases between them. Germline assignment: CDR1 MNHEY and CDR2 SVGAGI.

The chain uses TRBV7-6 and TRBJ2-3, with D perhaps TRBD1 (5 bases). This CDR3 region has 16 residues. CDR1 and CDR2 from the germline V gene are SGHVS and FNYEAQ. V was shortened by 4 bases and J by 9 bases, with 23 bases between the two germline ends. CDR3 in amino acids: CASSSQASGQGSTQYF. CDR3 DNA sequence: TGTGCCAGCAGCTCCCAAGCCTCAGGCCAGGGCTCGACGCAGTATTTT.

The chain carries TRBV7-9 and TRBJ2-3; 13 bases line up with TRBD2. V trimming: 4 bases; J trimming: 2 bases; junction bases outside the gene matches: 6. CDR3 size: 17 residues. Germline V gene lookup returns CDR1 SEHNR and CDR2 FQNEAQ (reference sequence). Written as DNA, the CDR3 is TGTGCCAGCAGCTCGACTAGCGGGGGGCGAATCACAGATACGCAGTATTTT. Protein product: CASSSTSGGRITDTQYF.

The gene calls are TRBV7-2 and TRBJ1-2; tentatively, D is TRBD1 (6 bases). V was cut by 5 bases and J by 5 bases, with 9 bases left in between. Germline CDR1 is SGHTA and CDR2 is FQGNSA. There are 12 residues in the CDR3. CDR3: CASSQQGYGYTF. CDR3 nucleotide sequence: TGTGCCAGCAGCCAACAGGGTTATGGCTACACCTTC. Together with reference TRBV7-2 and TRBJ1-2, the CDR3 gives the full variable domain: GAGVSQSPSNKVTEKGKDVELRCDPISGHTALYWYRQSLGQGLEFLIYFQGNSAPDKSGLPSDRFSAERTGGSVSTLTIQRTQQEDSAVYLCASSQQGYGYTFGSGTRLTVV.

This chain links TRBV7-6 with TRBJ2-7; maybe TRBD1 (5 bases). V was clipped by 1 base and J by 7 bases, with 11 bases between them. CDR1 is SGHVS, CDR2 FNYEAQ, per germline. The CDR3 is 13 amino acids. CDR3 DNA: TGTGCCAGCAGCTTAGGGGGCTTCGGGGAGCAGTACTTC. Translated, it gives CASSLGGFGEQYF.

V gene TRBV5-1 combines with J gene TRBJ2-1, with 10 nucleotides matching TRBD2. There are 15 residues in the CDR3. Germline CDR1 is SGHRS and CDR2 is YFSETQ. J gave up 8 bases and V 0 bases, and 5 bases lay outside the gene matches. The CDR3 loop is CASSLVSGGSDEQFF. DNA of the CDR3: TGCGCCAGCAGCTTGGTTAGCGGGGGGTCCGATGAGCAGTTCTTC.

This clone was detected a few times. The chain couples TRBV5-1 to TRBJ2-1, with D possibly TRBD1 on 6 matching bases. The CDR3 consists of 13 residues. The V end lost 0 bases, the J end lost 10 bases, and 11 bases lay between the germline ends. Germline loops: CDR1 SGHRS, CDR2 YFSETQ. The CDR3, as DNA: TGCGCCAGCAGCTTGGGCAGGGGATGGGAGCAGTTCTTC. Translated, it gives CASSLGRGWEQFF.

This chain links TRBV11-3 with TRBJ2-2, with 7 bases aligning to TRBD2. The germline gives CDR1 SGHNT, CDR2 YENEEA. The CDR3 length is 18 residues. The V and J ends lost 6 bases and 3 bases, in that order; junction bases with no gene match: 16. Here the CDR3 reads CASRPKTTGGVDTGELFF. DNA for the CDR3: TGTGCCAGCAGACCTAAGACTACGGGGGGAGTGGACACCGGGGAGCTGTTTTTT.

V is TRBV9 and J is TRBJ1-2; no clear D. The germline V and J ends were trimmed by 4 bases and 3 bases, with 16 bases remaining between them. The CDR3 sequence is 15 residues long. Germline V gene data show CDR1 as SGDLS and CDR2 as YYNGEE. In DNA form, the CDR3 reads TGTGCCAGCAGCCTCCCGGTCGGAGGGTACTATGGCTACACCTTC. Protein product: CASSLPVGGYYGYTF.

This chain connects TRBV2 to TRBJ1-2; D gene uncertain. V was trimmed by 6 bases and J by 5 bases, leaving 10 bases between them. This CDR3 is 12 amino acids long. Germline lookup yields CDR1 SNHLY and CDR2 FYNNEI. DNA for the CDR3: TGTGCCAGCAGGTCGCAGACTTATGGCTACACCTTC. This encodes CASRSQTYGYTF.

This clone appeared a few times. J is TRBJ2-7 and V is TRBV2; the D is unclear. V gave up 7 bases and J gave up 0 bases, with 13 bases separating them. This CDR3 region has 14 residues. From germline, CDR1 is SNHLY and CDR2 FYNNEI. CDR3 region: CASTPGQASYEQYF. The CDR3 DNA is TGTGCCAGCACCCCCGGCCAGGCCTCCTACGAGCAGTACTTC. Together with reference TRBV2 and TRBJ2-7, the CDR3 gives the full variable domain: EPEVTQTPSHQVTQMGQEVILRCVPISNHLYFYWYRQILGQKVEFLVSFYNNEISEKSEIFDDQFSVERPDGSNFTLKIRSTKLEDSAMYFCASTPGQASYEQYFGPGTRLTVT.

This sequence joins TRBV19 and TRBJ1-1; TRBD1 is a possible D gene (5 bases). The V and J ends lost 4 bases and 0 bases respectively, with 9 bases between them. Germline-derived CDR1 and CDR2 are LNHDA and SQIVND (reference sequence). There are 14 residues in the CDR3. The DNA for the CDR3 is TGTGCCAGTAGTAAACAGGAAATGAACACTGAAGCTTTCTTT. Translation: CASSKQEMNTEAFF. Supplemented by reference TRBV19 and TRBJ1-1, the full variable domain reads DGGITQSPKYLFRKEGQNVTLSCEQNLNHDAMYWYRQDPGQGLRLIYYSQIVNDFQKGDIAEGYSVSREKKESFPLTVTSAQKNPTAFYLCASSKQEMNTEAFFGQGTRLTVV.

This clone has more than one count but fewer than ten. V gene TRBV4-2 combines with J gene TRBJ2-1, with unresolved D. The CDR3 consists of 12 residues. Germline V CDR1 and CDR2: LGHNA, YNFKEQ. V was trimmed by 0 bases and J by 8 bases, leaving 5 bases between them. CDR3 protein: CASSQEPDEQFF. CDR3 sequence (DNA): TGTGCCAGCAGCCAAGAGCCGGATGAGCAGTTCTTC.

The CDR3 sequence: CASSVDMSPRHFSGNTIYF. DNA of the CDR3: TGTGCCAGCAGCGTAGATATGTCCCCGCGACACTTTTCTGGAAACACCATATATTTT. The V call is TRBV9, the J call TRBJ1-3; the D is unclear. Germline V lookup: CDR1 SGDLS, CDR2 YYNGEE. The CDR3 covers 19 residues. V was cut by 0 bases and J by 1 base, with 20 bases left in between.

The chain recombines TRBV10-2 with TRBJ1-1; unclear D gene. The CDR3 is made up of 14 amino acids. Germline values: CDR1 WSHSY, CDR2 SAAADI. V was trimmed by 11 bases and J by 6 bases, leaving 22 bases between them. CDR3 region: CAAGEARRHAEAFF. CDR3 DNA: TGCGCCGCTGGGGAGGCCAGGAGGCACGCTGAAGCTTTCTTT.

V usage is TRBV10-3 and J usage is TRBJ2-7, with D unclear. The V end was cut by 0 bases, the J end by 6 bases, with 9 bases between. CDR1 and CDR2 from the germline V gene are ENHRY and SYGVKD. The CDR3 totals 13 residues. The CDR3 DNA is TGTGCCATCAGTGAGTCCTGGCGCGGCGAGCAGTACTTC. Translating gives CAISESWRGEQYF.

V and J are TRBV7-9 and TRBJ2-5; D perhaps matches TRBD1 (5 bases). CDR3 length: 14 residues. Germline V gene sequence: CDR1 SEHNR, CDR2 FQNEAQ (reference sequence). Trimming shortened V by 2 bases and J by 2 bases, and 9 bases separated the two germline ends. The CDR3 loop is CASSLPGIQETQYF. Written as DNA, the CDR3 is TGTGCCAGCAGCTTACCAGGGATACAAGAGACCCAGTACTTC. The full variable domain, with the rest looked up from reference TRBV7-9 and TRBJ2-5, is DTGVSQNPRHKITKRGQNVTFRCDPISEHNRLYWYRQTLGQGPEFLTYFQNEAQLEKSRLLSDRFSAERPKGSFSTLEIQRTEQGDSAMYLCASSLPGIQETQYFGPGTRLLVL.